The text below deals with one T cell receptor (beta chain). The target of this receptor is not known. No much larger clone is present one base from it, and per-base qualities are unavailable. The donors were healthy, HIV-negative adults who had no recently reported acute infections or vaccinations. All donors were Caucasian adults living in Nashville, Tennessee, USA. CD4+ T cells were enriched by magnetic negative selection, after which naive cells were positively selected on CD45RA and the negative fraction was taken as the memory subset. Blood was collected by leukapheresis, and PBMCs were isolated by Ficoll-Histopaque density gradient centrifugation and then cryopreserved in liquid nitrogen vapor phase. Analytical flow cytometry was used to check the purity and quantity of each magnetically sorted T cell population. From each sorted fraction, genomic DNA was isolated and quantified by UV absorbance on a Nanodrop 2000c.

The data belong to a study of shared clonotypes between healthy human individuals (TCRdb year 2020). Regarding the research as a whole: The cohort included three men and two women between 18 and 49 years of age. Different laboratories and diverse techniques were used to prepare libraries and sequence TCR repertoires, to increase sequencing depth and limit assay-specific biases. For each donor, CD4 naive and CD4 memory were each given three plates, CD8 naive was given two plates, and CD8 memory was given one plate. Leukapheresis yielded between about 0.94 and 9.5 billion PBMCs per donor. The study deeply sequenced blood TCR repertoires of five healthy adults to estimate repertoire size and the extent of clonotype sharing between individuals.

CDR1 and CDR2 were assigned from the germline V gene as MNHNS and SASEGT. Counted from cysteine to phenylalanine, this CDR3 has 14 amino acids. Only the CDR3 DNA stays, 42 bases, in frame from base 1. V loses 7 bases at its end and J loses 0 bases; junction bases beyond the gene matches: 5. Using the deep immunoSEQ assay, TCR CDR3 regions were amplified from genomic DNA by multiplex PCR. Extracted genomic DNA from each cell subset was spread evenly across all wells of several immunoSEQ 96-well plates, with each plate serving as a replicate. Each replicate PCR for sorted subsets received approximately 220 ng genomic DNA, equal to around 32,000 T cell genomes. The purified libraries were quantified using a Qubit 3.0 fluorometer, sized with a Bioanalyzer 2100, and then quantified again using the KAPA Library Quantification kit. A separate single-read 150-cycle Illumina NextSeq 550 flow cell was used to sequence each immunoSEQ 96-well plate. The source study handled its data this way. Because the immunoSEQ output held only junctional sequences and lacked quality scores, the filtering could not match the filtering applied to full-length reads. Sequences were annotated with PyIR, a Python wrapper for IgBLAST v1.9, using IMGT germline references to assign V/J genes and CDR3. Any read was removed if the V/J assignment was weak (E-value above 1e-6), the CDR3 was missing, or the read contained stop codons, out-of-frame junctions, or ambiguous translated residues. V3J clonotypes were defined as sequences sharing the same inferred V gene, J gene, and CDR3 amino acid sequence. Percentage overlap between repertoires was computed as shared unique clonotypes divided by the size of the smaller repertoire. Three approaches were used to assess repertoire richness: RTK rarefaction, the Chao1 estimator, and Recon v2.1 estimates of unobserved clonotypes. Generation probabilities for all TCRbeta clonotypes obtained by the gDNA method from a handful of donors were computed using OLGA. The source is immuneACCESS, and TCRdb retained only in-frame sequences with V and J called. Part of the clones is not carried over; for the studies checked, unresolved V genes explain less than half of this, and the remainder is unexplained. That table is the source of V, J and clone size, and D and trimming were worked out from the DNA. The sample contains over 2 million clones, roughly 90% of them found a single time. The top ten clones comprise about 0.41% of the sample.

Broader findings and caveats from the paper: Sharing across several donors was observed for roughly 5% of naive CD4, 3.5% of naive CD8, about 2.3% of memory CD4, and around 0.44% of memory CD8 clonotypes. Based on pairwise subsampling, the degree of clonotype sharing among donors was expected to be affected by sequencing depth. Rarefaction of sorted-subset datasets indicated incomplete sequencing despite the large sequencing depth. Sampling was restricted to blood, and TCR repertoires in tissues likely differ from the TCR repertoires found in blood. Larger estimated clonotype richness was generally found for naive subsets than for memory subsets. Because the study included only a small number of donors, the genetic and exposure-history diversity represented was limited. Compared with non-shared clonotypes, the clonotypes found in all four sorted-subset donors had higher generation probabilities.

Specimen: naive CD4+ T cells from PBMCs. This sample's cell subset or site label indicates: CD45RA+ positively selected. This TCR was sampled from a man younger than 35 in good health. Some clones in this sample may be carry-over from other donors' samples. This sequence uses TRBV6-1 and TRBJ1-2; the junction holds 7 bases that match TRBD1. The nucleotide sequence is TGTGCCAGCATCCTGGACAGGTCTAACTATGGCTACACCTTC. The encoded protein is CASILDRSNYGYTF.